The clone carrying this T cell receptor beta chain was counted once. What it recognizes is unknown. The record originates from a study of T cells in Graves' hyperthyroidism and ophthalmopathy. General observations from the study: Median prediction lead before ophthalmopathy onset was 6.5 to 7 months with the model. Expanded thyroid clonotypes (above 0.001) were mostly also found in blood.

The length of the CDR3 is 14 residues. From germline, CDR1 is ENHRY and CDR2 SYGVKD. Researchers amplified the TCR beta CDR3 regions from RNA transcripts. The HTBI set primed first-round TCR CDR3 RT-PCR. TCRdb independently ran MiXCR on the multiplex PCR reads; one entry per CDR3 protein. Here the sample spans 550,000 to 700,000 distinct CDR3 sequences, about half being singletons. V and J are TRBV10-3 and TRBJ2-5; TRBD2 matches 8 bases. The DNA end lines up better with TRBJ2-1; the J call may be wrong. The specimen sequenced was peripheral blood or thyroid tissue (not recorded which). The receptor comes from an adult woman with Graves' disease, either hyperthyroidism or ophthalmopathy (not recorded which). In nucleotides, the CDR3 is TGTGCCATCAGCCCGGGACTAGCCTACAATGAGCAGTTCTTC. Amino acids: CAISPGLAYNEQFF.